These 3 T cell receptor beta chains were sequenced from one sample in a study of OX40 agonist ivuxolimab in advanced cancers. TCRdb's table, derived via immunoSEQ multiplex PCR, lists solely in-frame clones and lacks some. The table has 25,000 to 35,000 clones, approximately 84% seen once; the top ten hold 26%. This sample comprised CD4+ or CD8+ T cells sorted from blood, obtained in a trial of the OX40 agonist ivuxolimab. These receptors all come from an adult with an advanced solid tumor such as melanoma, head and neck, liver or kidney cancer.

The V call is TRBV10-1, the J call TRBJ2-1; TRBD2 aligns across 11 bases. Germline CDR1 is WNHNN and CDR2 is SYGVQD (reference sequence). The length of the CDR3 is 14 residues. Trimming removed 3 bases from V and 12 bases from J; junction bases left unmatched: 7. This CDR3 is CASSDPGTSGGQFF. CDR3 sequence (DNA): TGCGCCAGCAGTGATCCCGGGACTAGCGGAGGGCAGTTCTTC.

In its sample, this clone was seen once. This chain joins TRBV15 and TRBJ2-7; D is ambiguous. CDR1 is LNHNV and CDR2 is YYDKDF in the germline V gene (reference sequence). The V gene lost 0 bases and the J gene lost 5 bases, with 11 bases spanning the gap. The CDR3 consists of 14 residues. The CDR3 is CATSRDRALNEQYF. The CDR3 coding sequence is TGTGCCACCAGCAGAGACAGAGCTCTGAACGAGCAGTACTTC.

The chain has TRBV7-9 and TRBJ1-2; D gene uncertain. This CDR3 is 11 amino acids long. Per the germline V gene, CDR1 is SEHNR and CDR2 is FQNEAQ (reference sequence). The V gene lost 1 base and the J gene lost 8 bases, with 5 bases spanning the gap. The CDR3 loop is CASSLEPGYTF. The CDR3, as DNA: TGTGCCAGCAGCTTAGAACCGGGCTACACCTTC.